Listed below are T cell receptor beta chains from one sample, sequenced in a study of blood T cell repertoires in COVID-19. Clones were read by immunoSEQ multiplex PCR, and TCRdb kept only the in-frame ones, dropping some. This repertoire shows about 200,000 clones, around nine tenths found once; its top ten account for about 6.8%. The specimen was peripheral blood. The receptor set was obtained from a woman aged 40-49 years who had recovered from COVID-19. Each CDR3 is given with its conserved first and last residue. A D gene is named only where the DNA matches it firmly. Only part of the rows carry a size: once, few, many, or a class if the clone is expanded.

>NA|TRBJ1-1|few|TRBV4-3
TGCGCCAGCAGCCAAGCAGGGAACACTGAAGCTTTCTTT
CASSQAGNTEAFF
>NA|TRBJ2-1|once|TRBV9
TGTGCCAGCAGCGTAGCAGGGATCGATGAGCAGTTCTTC
CASSVAGIDEQFF
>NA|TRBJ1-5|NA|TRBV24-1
TGTGCCACCAGTGATTTCCCGGGGGGGGGCAATCAGCCCCAGCATTTT
CATSDFPGGGNQPQHF
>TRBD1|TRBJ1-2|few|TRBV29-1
TGCAGCGTGCAGGGGGGACTCGATTATGGCTACACCTTC
CSVQGGLDYGYTF
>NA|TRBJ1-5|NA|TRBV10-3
TGTGCCATCAGTGACGCGGGCAATCAGCCCCAGCATTTT
CAISDAGNQPQHF
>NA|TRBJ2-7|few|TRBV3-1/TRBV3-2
TGTGCCAGCAGCCCCACCGAAGGAGGCGAGCAGTACTTC
CASSPTEGGEQYF
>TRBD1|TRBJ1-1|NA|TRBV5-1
TGCGCCAGCAGCTTGGGCGACAGGGGTTCTGAAGCTTTCTTT
CASSLGDRGSEAFF
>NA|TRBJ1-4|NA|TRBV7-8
TGTGCCAGCAGCTTAGCCCGTAATGAAAAACTGTTTTTT
CASSLARNEKLFF
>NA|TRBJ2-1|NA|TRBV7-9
TGTGCCAGCAGCTCTAGAGTTCCCGGGGATGAGCAGTTCTTC
CASSSRVPGDEQFF
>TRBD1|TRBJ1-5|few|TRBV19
TGTGCCAGTAGTCGCCGGACAGGGGGCCTAGGCAATCAGCCCCAGCATTTT
CASSRRTGGLGNQPQHF
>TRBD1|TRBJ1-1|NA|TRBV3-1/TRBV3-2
TGTGCCAGCAGCCAAAACCGGGACAGGGGACAAGCTTTCTTT
CASSQNRDRGQAFF
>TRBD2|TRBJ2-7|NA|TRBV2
TGTGCCAGCTCCACCGGGACTATTACCTACGAGCAGTACTTC
CASSTGTITYEQYF
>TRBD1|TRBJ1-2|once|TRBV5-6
TGTGCCAGCAGCTTGTGGGGGGACAGGGTTCGCAATGGCTACACCTTC
CASSLWGDRVRNGYTF
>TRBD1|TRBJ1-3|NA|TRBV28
TGTGCCAGCAGTTTAGGTGTCCCGACAGGGCTACGAAACACCATATATTTT
CASSLGVPTGLRNTIYF
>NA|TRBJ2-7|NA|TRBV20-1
TGCAGTGCTCGTAGCGGCCACGAGCAGTACTTC
CSARSGHEQYF
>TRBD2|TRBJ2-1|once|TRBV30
TGTGCCTGGAGAACCCCTCGGGGGGGTAATGAGCAGTTCTTC
CAWRTPRGGNEQFF
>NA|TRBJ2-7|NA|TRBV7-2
TGTGCCAGCAGCTTAGGCGGTCCCTACGAGCAGTACTTC
CASSLGGPYEQYF
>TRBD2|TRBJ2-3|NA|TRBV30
TGTGGTGGCGGGAGGGTAACAGATACGCAGTATTTT
CGGGRVTDTQYF
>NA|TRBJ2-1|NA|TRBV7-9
TGTGCCAGCAGCTTAGGGGGGCACTCCTACAATGAGCAGTTCTTC
CASSLGGHSYNEQFF
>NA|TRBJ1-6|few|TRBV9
TGTGCCAGCAGCGTAGGAGGAAATTCACCCCTCCACTTT
CASSVGGNSPLHF
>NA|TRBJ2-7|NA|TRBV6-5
TGTGCCAGCAGTTGGGCCAGGGACTCCTACGAGCAGTACTTC
CASSWARDSYEQYF
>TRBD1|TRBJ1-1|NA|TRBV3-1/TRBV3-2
TGTGCCAGCAGCCAAGGGACAGGGGTAGGGACTGAAGCTTTCTTT
CASSQGTGVGTEAFF
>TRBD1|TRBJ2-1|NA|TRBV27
TGTGCCAGCAGTCCCCAGTGGGACAGGGGGGTTGAGCAGTTCTTC
CASSPQWDRGVEQFF
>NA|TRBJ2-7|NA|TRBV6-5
TGTGCCAGCAGTTACTTGGCAGACATTTTTGGAGAGCAGTACTTC
CASSYLADIFGEQYF
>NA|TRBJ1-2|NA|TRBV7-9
TGTGCCAGCAGGTCCCCAGGGGTGGGCAACTATGGCTACACCTTC
CASRSPGVGNYGYTF
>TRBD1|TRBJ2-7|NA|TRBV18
TGTGCCAGCTCACGGGCCGACAGGGGATACGAGCAGTACTTC
CASSRADRGYEQYF
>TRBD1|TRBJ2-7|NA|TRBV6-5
TGTGCCAGCAGTCGGACAGGGGTCTACGAGCAGTACTTC
CASSRTGVYEQYF
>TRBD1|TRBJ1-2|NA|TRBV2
TGTGCCAGCAGTTGGGACAGGAACAACTATGGCTACACCTTC
CASSWDRNNYGYTF